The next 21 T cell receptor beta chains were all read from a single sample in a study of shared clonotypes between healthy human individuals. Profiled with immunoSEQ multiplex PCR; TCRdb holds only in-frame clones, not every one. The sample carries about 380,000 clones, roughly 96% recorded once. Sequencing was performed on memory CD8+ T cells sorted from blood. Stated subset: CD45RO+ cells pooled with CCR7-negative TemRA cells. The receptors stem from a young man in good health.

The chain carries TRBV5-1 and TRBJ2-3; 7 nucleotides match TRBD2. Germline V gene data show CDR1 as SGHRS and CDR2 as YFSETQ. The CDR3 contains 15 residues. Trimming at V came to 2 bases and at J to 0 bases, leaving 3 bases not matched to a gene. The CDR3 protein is CASSFSGLSTDTQYF. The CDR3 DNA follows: TGCGCCAGCAGCTTTAGCGGGCTTAGCACAGATACGCAGTATTTT.

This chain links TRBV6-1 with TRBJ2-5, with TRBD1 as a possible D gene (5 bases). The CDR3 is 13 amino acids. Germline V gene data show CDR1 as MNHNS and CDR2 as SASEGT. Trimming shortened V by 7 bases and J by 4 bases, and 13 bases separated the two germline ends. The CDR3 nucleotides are TGTGCCAGCACCCTAGAAAGGGGAGAGACCCAGTACTTC. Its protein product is CASTLERGETQYF.

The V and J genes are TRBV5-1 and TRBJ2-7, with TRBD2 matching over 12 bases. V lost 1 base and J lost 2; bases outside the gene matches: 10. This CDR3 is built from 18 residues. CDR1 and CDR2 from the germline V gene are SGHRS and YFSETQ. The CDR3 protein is CASSLYQTSGSSTYEQYF. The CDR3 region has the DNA TGCGCCAGCAGCTTGTACCAGACTAGCGGGAGTTCCACCTACGAGCAGTACTTC.

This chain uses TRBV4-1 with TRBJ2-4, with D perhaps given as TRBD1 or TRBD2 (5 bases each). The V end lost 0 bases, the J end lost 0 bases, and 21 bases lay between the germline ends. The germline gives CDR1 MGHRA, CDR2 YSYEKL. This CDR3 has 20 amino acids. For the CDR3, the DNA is TGCGCCAGCAGCCAAGACGGGGCAGGGCTACCTCTACTAGCCAAAAACATTCAGTACTTC. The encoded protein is CASSQDGAGLPLLAKNIQYF.

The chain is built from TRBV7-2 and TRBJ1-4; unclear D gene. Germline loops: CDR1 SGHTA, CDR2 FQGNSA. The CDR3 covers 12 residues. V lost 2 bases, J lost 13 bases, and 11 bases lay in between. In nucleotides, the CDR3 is TGTGCCAGCAGCTTAAAGGGAAACTTACTGTTTTTT. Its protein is CASSLKGNLLFF.

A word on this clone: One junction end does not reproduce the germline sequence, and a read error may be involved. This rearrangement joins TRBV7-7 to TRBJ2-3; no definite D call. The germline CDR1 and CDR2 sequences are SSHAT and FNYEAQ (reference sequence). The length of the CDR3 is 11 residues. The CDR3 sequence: CASSLADTQYF. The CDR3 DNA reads TGTGCTAGCAGCTTAGCAGATACGCAGTATTTT.

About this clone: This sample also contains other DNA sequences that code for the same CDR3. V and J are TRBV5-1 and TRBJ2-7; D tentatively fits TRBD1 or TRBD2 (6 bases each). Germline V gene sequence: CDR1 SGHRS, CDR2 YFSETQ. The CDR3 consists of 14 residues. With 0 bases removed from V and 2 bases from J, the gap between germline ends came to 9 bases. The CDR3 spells CASSLAGGAYEQYF. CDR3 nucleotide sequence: TGCGCCAGCAGCTTGGCCGGGGGCGCCTACGAGCAGTACTTC.

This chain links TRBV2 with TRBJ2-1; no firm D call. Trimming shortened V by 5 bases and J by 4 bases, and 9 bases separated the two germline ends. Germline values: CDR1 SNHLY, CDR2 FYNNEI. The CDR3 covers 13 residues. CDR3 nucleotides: TGTGCCAGCAGTCTCTTAGGTTACAATGAGCAGTTCTTC. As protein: CASSLLGYNEQFF.

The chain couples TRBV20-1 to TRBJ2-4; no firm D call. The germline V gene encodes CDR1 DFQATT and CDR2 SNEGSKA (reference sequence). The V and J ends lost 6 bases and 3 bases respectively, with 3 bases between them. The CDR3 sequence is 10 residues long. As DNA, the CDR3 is TGCAGTGCGCACAAAAACATTCAGTACTTC. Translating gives CSAHKNIQYF.

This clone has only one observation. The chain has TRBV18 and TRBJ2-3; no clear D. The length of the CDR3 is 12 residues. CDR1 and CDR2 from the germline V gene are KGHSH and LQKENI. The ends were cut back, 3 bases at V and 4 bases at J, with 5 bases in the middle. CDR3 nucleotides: TGTGCCAGCTCACCGTGGCCAGATACGCAGTATTTT. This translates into CASSPWPDTQYF.

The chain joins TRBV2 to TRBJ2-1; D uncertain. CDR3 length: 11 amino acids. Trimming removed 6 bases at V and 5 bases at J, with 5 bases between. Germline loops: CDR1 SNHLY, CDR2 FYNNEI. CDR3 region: CASSTNNEQFF. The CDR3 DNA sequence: TGTGCCAGCAGCACCAACAATGAGCAGTTCTTC. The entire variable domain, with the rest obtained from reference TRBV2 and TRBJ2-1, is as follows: EPEVTQTPSHQVTQMGQEVILRCVPISNHLYFYWYRQILGQKVEFLVSFYNNEISEKSEIFDDQFSVERPDGSNFTLKIRSTKLEDSAMYFCASSTNNEQFFGPGTRLTVL.

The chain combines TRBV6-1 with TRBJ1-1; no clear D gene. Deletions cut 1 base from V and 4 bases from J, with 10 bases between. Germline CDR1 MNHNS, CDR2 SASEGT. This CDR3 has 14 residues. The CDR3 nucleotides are TGTGCCAGCAGTGAAGGACAAGTGGGCACTGAAGCTTTCTTT. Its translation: CASSEGQVGTEAFF.

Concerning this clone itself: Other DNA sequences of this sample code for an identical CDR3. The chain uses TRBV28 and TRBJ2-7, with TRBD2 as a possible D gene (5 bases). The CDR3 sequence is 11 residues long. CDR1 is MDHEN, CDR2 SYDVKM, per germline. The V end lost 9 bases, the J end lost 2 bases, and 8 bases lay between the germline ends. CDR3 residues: CASGSPYEQYF. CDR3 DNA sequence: TGTGCCAGTGGGAGTCCCTACGAGCAGTACTTC.

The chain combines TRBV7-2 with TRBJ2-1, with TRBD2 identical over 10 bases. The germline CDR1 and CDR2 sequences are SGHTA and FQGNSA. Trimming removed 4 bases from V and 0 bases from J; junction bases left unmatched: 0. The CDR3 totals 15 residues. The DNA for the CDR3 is TGTGCCAGCAGCTGGACTAGCGGCTCCTACAATGAGCAGTTCTTC. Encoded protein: CASSWTSGSYNEQFF.

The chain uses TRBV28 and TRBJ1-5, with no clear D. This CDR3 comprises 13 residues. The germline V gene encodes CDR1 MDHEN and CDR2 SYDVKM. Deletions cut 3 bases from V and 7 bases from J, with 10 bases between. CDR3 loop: CASSFRDLQPQHF. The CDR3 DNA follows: TGTGCCAGCAGTTTCCGGGATCTACAGCCCCAGCATTTT.

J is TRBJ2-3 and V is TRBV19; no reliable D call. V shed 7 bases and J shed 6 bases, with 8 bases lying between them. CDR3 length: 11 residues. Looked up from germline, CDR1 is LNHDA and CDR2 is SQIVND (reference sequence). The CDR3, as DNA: TGTGCCAGTATCACAGCCGATACGCAGTATTTT. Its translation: CASITADTQYF.

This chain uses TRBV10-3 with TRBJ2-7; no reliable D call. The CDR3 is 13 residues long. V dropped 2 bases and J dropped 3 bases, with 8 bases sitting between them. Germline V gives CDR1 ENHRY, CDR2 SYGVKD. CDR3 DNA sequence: TGTGCCATCAGTGAGGGTACAGACTACGAGCAGTACTTC. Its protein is CAISEGTDYEQYF.

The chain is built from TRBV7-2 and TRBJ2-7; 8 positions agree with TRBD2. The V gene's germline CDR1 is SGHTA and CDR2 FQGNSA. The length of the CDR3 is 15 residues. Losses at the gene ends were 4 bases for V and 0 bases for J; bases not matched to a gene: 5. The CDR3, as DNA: TGTGCCAGCAGCTCCTCCGGGGGGGGCTCCTACGAGCAGTACTTC. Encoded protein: CASSSSGGGSYEQYF. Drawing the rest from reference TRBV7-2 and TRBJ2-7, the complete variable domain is GAGVSQSPSNKVTEKGKDVELRCDPISGHTALYWYRQSLGQGLEFLIYFQGNSAPDKSGLPSDRFSAERTGGSVSTLTIQRTQQEDSAVYLCASSSSGGGSYEQYFGPGTRLTVT.

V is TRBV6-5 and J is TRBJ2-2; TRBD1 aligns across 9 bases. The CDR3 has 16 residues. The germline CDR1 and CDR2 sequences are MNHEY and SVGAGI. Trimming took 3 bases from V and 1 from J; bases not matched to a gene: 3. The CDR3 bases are TGTGCCAGCAGTTATCAGGGACAGGGGAACACCGGGGAGCTGTTTTTT. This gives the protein CASSYQGQGNTGELFF.

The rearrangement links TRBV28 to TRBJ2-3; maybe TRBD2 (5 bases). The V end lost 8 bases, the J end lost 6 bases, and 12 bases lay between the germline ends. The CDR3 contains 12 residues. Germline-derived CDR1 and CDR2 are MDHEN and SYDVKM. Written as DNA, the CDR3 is TGTGCCAGCGGGAGTAGCGCCGATACGCAGTATTTT. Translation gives CASGSSADTQYF.

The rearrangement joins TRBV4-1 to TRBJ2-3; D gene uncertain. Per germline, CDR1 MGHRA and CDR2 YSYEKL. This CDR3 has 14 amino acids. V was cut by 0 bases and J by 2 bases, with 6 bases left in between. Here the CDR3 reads CASSQEAATDTQYF. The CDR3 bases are TGCGCCAGCAGCCAAGAGGCAGCCACAGATACGCAGTATTTT.